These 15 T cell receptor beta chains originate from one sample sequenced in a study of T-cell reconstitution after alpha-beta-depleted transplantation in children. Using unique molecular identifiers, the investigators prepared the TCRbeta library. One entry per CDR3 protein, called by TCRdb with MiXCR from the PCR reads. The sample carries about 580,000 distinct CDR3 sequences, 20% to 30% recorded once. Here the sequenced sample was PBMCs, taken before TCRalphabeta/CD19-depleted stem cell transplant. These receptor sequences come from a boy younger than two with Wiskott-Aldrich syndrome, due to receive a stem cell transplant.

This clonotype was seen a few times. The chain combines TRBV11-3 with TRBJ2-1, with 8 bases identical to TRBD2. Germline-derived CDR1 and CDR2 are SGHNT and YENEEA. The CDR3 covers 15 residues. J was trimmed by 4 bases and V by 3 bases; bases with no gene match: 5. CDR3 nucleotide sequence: TGTGCCAGCAGCTTTCTAGCGGGCACTTACAATGAGCAGTTCTTC. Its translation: CASSFLAGTYNEQFF.

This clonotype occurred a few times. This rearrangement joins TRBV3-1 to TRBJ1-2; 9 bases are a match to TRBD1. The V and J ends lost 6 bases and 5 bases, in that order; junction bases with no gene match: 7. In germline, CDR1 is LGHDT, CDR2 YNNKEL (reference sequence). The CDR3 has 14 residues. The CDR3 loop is CASSQSTGGYGYTF. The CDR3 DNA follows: TGTGCCAGCAGTCAATCGACAGGGGGTTATGGCTACACCTTC.

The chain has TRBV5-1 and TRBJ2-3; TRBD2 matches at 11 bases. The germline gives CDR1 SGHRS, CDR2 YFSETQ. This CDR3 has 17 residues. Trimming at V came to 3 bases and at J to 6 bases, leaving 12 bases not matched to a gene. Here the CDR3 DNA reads TGCGCCAGCAGCTCGAGGCCGACTAGCGGGATCGGGGATACGCAGTATTTT. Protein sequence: CASSSRPTSGIGDTQYF. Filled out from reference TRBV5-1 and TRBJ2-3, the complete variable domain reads KAGVTQTPRYLIKTRGQQVTLSCSPISGHRSVSWYQQTPGQGLQFLFEYFSETQRNKGNFPGRFSGRQFSNSRSEMNVSTLELGDSALYLCASSSRPTSGIGDTQYFGPGTRLTVL.

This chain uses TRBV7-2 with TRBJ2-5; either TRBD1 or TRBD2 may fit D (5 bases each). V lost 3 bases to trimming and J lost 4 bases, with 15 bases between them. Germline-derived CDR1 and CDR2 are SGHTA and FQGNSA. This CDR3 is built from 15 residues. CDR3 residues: CASSFGTYAGETQYF. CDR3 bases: TGTGCCAGCAGCTTCGGGACCTACGCGGGAGAGACCCAGTACTTC.

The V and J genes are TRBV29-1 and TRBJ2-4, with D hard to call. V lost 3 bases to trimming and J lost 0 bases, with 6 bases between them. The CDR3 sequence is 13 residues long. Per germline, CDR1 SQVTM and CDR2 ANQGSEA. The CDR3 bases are TGCAGCGTTGATGTCCTAGCCAAAAACATTCAGTACTTC. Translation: CSVDVLAKNIQYF.

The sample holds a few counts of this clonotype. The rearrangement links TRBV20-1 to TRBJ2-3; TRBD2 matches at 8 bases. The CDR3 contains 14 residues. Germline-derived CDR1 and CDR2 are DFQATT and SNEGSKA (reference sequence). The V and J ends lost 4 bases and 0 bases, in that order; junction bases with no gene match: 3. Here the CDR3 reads CSAKTSVSTDTQYF. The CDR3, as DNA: TGCAGTGCTAAGACTAGCGTGAGCACAGATACGCAGTATTTT.

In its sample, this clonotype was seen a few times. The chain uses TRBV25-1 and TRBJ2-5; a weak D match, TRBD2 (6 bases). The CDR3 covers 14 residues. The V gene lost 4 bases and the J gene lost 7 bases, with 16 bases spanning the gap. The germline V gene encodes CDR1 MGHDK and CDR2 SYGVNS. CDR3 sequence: CASSARDFTGTQYF. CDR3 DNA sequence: TGTGCCAGCAGTGCCCGGGACTTCACGGGGACCCAGTACTTC.

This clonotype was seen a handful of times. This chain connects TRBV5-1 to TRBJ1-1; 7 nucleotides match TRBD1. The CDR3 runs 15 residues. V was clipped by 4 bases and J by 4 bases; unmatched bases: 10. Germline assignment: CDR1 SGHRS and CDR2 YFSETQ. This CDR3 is CASSIMTGLGTEAFF. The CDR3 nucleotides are TGCGCCAGCAGCATAATGACAGGGCTGGGCACTGAAGCTTTCTTT.

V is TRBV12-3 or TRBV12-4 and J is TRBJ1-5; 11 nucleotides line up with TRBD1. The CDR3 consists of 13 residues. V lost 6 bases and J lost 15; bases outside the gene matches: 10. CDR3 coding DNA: TGTGCCAGCAGGGGACAGGGGGTACCCAAATGGCATTTT. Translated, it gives CASRGQGVPKWHF.

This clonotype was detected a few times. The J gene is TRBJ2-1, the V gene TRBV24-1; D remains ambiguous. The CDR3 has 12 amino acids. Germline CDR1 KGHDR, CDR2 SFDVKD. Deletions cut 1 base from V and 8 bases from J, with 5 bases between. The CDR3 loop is CATSDLGYEQFF. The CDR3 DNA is TGTGCCACCAGTGATTTAGGGTATGAGCAGTTCTTC.

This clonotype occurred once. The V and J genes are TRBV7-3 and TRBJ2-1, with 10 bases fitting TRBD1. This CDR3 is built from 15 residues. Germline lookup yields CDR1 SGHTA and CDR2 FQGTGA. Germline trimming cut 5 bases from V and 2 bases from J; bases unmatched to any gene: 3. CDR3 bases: TGTGCCAGCAGCATGACAGGGGGCGCCTACAATGAGCAGTTCTTC. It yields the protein CASSMTGGAYNEQFF.

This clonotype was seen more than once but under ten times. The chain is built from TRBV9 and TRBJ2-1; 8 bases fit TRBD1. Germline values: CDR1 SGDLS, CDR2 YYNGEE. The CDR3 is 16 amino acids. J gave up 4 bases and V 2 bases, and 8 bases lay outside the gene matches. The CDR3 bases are TGTGCCAGCAGCGTCGGGACAGGAATTGGGTACAATGAGCAGTTCTTC. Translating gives CASSVGTGIGYNEQFF.

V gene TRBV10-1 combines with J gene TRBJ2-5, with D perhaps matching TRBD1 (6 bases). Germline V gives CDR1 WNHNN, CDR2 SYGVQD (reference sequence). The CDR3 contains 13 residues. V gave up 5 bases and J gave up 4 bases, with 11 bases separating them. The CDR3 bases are TGCGCCAGCAGTAAGGGGGTTGGAGAGACCCAGTACTTC. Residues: CASSKGVGETQYF.

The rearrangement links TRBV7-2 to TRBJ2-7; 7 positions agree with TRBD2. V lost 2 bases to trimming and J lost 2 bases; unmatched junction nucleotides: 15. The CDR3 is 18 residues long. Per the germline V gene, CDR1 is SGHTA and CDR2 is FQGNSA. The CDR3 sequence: CASSLSSVTGTNTYEQYF. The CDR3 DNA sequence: TGTGCCAGCAGCTTATCGTCCGTTACCGGGACTAACACCTACGAGCAGTACTTC.

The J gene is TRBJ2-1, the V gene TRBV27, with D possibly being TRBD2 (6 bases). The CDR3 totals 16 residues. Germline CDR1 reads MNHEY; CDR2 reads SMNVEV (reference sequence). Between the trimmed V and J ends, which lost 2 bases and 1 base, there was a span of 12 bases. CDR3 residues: CASSLSSGTSYNEQFF. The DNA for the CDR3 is TGTGCCAGCAGTTTAAGTAGCGGCACTTCCTACAATGAGCAGTTCTTC.